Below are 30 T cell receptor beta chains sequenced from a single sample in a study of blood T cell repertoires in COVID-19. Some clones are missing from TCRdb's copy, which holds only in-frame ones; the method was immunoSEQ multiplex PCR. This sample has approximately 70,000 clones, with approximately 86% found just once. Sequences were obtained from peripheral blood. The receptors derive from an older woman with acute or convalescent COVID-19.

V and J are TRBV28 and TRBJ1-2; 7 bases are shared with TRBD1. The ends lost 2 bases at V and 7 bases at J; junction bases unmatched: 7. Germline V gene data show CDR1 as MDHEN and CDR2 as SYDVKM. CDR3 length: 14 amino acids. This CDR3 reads CASSLTTGVRGYTF. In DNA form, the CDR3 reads TGTGCCAGCAGTTTAACAACAGGGGTGCGTGGCTACACCTTC.

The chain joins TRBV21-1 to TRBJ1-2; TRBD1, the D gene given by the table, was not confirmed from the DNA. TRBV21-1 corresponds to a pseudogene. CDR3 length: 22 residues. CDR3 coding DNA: TGTGCCAGCAGCAAAATCCATGGACTGGGGGCGGTGGACTTTGAAGCTAACTATGGCTACACCTTC. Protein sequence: CASSKIHGLGAVDFEANYGYTF.

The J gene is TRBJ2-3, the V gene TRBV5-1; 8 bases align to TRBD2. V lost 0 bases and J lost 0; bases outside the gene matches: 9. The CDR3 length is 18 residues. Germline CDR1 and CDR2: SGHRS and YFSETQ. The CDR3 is CASSLAVSGGGSTDTQYF. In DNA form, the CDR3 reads TGCGCCAGCAGCTTGGCGGTGAGCGGGGGTGGTAGCACAGATACGCAGTATTTT. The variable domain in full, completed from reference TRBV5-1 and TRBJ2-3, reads KAGVTQTPRYLIKTRGQQVTLSCSPISGHRSVSWYQQTPGQGLQFLFEYFSETQRNKGNFPGRFSGRQFSNSRSEMNVSTLELGDSALYLCASSLAVSGGGSTDTQYFGPGTRLTVL.

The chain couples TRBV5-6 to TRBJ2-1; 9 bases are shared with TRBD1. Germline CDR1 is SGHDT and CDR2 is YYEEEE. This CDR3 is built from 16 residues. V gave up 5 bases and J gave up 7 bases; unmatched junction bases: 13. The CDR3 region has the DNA TGTGCCAGCAGTTCTTGGGGACAGGGACGCTTAAATGAGCAGTTCTTC. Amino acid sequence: CASSSWGQGRLNEQFF.

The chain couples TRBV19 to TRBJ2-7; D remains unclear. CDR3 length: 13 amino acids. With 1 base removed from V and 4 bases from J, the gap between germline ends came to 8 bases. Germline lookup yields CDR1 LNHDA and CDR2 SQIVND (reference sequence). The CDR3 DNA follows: TGTGCCAGTAGTATAGGGCTAGTTTACGAGCAGTACTTC. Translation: CASSIGLVYEQYF.

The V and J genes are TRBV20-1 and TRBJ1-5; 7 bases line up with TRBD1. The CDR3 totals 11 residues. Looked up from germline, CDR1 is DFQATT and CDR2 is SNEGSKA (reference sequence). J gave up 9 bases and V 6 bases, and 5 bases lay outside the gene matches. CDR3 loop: CSARQGGPQHF. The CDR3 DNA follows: TGCAGTGCCAGACAGGGTGGGCCCCAGCATTTT.

CDR3 sequence reads: CASSLSSGGYEETQYF. The CDR3 DNA reads TGTGCCAGCAGTTTATCCTCAGGGGGCTACGAAGAGACCCAGTACTTC. V and J are TRBV28 and TRBJ2-5, with TRBD1 matching 8 bases. V trimming: 1 base; J trimming: 3 bases; junction bases outside the gene matches: 7. The CDR3 is 16 residues long. Per the germline V gene, CDR1 is MDHEN and CDR2 is SYDVKM. The whole variable domain, remainder taken from reference TRBV28 and TRBJ2-5, is DVKVTQSSRYLVKRTGEKVFLECVQDMDHENMFWYRQDPGLGLRLIYFSYDVKMKEKGDIPEGYSVSREKKERFSLILESASTNQTSMYLCASSLSSGGYEETQYFGPGTRLLVL.

CDR3 nucleotide sequence: TGTGCCAGCAGTTTCAAGTCAGGGCGGACCGGGGAGCTGTTTTTT. It specifies CASSFKSGRTGELFF. The genes are TRBV27 and TRBJ2-2; perhaps TRBD1 as D (5 bases). Germline V gene sequence: CDR1 MNHEY, CDR2 SMNVEV (reference sequence). The CDR3 is made up of 15 amino acids. The V and J ends lost 3 bases and 5 bases respectively, with 13 bases between them.

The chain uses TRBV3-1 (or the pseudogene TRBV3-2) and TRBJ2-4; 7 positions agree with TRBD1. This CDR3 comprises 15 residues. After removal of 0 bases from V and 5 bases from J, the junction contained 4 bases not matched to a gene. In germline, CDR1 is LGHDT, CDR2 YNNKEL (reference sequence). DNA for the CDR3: TGTGCCAGCAGCCAAGACACTACAGGGGAAAACATTCAGTACTTC. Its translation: CASSQDTTGENIQYF.

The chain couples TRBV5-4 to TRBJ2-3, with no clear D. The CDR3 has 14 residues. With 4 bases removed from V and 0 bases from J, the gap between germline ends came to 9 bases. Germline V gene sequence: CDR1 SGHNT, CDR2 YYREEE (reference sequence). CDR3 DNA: TGTGCCAGCAGCCTACAGAGTAGCACAGATACGCAGTATTTT. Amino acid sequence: CASSLQSSTDTQYF. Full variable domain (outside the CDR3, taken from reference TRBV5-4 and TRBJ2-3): ETGVTQSPTHLIKTRGQQVTLRCSSQSGHNTVSWYQQALGQGPQFIFQYYREEENGRGNFPPRFSGLQFPNYSSELNVNALELDDSALYLCASSLQSSTDTQYFGPGTRLTVL.

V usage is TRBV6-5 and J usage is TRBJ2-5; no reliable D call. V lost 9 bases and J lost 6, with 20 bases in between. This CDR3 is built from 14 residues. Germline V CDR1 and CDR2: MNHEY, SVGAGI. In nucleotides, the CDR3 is TGTGCCAGAGATCTATTGTCGGGTCAAAAGACCCAGTACTTC. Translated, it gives CARDLLSGQKTQYF.

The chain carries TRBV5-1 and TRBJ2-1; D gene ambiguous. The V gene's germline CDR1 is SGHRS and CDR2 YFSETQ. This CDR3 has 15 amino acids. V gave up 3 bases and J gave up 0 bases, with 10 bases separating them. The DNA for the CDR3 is TGCGCCAGCAGCTCCCGTCCTTACTCCTACAATGAGCAGTTCTTC. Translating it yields CASSSRPYSYNEQFF. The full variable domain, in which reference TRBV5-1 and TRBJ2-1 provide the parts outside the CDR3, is KAGVTQTPRYLIKTRGQQVTLSCSPISGHRSVSWYQQTPGQGLQFLFEYFSETQRNKGNFPGRFSGRQFSNSRSEMNVSTLELGDSALYLCASSSRPYSYNEQFFGPGTRLTVL.

The CDR3 region has the DNA TGTGCCAGCAGTTTGAGCGGGGGGGCCTACAATGAGCAGTTCTTC. Translated, it gives CASSLSGGAYNEQFF. This chain connects TRBV27 to TRBJ2-1, with 10 bases fitting TRBD2. Germline V gene sequence: CDR1 MNHEY, CDR2 SMNVEV (reference sequence). The CDR3 extends over 15 amino acids. V gave up 3 bases and J gave up 2 bases; unmatched junction bases: 1.

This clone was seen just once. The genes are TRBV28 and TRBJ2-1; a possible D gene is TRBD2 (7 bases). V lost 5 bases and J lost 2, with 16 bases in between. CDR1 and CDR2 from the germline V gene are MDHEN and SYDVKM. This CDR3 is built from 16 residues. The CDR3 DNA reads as TGTGCCAGCAGTAGAAAGGGGGGGGAGGCCTACAATGAGCAGTTCTTC. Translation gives CASSRKGGEAYNEQFF.

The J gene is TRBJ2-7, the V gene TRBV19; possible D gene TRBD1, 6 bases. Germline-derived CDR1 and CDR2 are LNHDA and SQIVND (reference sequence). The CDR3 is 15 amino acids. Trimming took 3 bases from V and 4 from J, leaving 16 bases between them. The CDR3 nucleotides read TGTGCCAGTAGTATGGACAGAGTAGGTCTGTACGAGCAGTACTTC. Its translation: CASSMDRVGLYEQYF.

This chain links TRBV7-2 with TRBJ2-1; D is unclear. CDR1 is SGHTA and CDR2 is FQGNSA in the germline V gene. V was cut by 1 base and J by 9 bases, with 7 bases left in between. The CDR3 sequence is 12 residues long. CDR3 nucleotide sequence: TGTGCCAGCAGCTTAGGCGAGGTTGAGCAGTTCTTC. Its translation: CASSLGEVEQFF.

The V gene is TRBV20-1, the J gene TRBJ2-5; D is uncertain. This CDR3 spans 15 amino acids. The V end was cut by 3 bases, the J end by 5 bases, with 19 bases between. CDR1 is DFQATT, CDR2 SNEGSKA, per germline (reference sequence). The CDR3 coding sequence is TGCAGTGCTAGTTGGAGTGCACCCTCTGGGGAGACCCAGTACTTC. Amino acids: CSASWSAPSGETQYF.

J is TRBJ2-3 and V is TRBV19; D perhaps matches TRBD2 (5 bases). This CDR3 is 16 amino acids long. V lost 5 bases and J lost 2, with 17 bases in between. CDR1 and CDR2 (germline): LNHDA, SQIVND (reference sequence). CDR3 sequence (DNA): TGTGCCAGTAGTCTTCCCACCGGGGTCTCCACAGATACGCAGTATTTT. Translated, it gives CASSLPTGVSTDTQYF.

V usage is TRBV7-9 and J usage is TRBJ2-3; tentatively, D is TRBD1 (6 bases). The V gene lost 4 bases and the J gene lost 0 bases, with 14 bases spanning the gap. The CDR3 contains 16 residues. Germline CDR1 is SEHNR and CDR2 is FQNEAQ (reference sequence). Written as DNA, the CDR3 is TGTGCCAGCAGCTCTGGACAGCCCTCTAGCACAGATACGCAGTATTTT. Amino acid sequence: CASSSGQPSSTDTQYF. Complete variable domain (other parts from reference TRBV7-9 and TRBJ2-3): DTGVSQNPRHKITKRGQNVTFRCDPISEHNRLYWYRQTLGQGPEFLTYFQNEAQLEKSRLLSDRFSAERPKGSFSTLEIQRTEQGDSAMYLCASSSGQPSSTDTQYFGPGTRLTVL.

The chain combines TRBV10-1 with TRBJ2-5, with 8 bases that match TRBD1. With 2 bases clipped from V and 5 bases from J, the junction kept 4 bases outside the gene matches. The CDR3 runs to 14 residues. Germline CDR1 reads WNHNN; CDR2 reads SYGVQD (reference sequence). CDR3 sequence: CASSEGQGYETQYF. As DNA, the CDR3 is TGCGCCAGCAGTGAGGGACAGGGATATGAGACCCAGTACTTC.

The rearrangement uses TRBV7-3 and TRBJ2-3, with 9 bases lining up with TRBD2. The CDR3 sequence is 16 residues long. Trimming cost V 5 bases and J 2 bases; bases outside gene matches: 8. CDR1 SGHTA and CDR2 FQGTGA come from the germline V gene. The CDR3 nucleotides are TGTGCCAGCAGCCGTCTTGGCGGGGGGGCCACAGATACGCAGTATTTT. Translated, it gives CASSRLGGGATDTQYF. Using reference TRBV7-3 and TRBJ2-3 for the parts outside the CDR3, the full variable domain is GAGVSQTPSNKVTEKGKYVELRCDPISGHTALYWYRQSLGQGPEFLIYFQGTGAADDSGLPNDRFFAVRPEGSVSTLKIQRTERGDSAVYLCASSRLGGGATDTQYFGPGTRLTVL.

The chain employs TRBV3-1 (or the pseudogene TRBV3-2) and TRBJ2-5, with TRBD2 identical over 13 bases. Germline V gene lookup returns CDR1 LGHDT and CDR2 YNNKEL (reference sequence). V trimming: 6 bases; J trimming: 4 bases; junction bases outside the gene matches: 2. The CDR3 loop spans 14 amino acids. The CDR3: CASSRTSGGETQYF. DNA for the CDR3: TGTGCCAGCAGTAGGACTAGCGGGGGAGAGACCCAGTACTTC.

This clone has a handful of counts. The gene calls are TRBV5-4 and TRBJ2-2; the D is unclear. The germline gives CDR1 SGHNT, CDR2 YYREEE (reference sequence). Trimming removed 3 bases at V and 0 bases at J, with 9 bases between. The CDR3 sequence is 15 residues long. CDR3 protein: CASSSPTSNTGELFF. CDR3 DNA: TGTGCCAGCAGCTCACCGACATCGAACACCGGGGAGCTGTTTTTT.

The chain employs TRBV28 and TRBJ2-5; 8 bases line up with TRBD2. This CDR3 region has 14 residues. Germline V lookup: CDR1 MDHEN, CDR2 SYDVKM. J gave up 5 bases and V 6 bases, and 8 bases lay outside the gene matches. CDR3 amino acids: CASSPGGWVETQYF. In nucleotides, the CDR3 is TGTGCCAGCAGCCCGGGGGGGTGGGTGGAGACCCAGTACTTC.

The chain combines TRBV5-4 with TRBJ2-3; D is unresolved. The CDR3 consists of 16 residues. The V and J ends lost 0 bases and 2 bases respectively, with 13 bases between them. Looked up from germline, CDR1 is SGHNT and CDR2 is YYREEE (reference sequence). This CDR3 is CASSLGSNSITDTQYF. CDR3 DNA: TGTGCCAGCAGCTTGGGGTCCAACAGTATCACAGATACGCAGTATTTT.

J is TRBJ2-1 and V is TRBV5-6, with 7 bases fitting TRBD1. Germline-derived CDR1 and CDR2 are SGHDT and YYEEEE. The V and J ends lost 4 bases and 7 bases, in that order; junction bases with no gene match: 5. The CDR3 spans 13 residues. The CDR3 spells CASSRDRVNEQFF. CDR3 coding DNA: TGTGCCAGCAGCCGAGACAGGGTGAATGAGCAGTTCTTC.

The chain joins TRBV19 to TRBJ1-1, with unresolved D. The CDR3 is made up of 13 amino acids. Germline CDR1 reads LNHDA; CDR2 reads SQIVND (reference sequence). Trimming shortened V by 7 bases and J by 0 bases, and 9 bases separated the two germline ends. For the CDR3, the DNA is TGTGCCAGTAACGAGGTCCTGAACACTGAAGCTTTCTTT. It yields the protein CASNEVLNTEAFF.

Here the CDR3 reads CASSQGGEETQYF. CDR3 nucleotides: TGTGCCAGCAGCCAGGGGGGAGAAGAGACCCAGTACTTC. The chain employs TRBV28 and TRBJ2-5; D is perhaps TRBD1 (7 bases). V gave up 6 bases and J gave up 3 bases, with 11 bases separating them. Germline values: CDR1 MDHEN, CDR2 SYDVKM. The CDR3 has 13 residues.

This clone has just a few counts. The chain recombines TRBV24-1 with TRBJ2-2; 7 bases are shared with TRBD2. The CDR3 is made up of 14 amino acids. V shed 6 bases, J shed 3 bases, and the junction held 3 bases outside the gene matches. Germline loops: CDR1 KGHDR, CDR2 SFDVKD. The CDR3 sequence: CATSLGGDTGELFF. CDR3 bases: TGTGCCACCAGTCTGGGGGGGGACACCGGGGAGCTGTTTTTT.

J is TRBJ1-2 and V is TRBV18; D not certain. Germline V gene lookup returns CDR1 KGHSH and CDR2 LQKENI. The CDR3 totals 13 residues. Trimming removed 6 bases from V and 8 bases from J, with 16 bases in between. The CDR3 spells CASSPAPDGGYTF. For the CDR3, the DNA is TGTGCCAGCTCCCCCGCCCCCGACGGGGGCTACACCTTC. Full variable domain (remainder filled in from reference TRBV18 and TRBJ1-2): NAGVMQNPRHLVRRRGQEARLRCSPMKGHSHVYWYRQLPEEGLKFMVYLQKENIIDESGMPKERFSAEFPKEGPSILRIQQVVRGDSAAYFCASSPAPDGGYTFGSGTRLTVV.